This entry is about one T cell receptor (beta chain). What it binds is unknown. The sample originates from a study of T cell responses to AZD1222 COVID-19 vaccine. For the study at large: Samples with a second dose at about 4 or about 12 weeks were pooled together.

Study observations and caveats: Only a handful of AZD1222 recipients were seropositive at baseline. Across spike, vaccine-associated CD4 TCRs were found, dominant at 160-218 and 743-854. Females outnumbered males among donors, who were mostly white British; clonal diversity was possibly underestimated.

TCRdb's copy holds only in-frame clones and misses some; the assay was immunoSEQ multiplex PCR. The sample gives some 150,000 clones, approximately 90% of which show up once; 1.5% to 2% is in the top ten. Germline lookup yields CDR1 SGHTA and CDR2 FQGNSA. There are 13 residues in the CDR3. V lost 1 base and J lost 14, with 12 bases in between. This clonotype was obtained from an adult in good health. The sample here was peripheral blood, taken on day 0 of AZD1222 vaccination. The chain employs TRBV7-2 and TRBJ1-6; unclear D gene. The CDR3 region has the DNA TGTGCCAGCAGCTTAGAGGCCGGGAATTCCCTCCACTTT. Its translation is CASSLEAGNSLHF.